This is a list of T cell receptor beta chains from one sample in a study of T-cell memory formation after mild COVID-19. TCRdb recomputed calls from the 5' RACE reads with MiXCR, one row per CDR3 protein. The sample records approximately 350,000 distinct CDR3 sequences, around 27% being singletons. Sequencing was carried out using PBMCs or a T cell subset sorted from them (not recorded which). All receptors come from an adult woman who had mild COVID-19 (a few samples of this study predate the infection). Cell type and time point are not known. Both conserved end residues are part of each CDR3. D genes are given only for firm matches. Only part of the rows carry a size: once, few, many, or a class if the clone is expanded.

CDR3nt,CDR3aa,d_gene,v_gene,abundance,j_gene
TGTGCCAGCAGCTTAAGGGGCATGGGGACCGGGGAGCTGTTTTTT,CASSLRGMGTGELFF,-,TRBV7-2,few,TRBJ2-2
TGTGCCAGCACCAACACGCTCTCCCGGACTGAAGCTTTCTTT,CASTNTLSRTEAFF,-,TRBV28,-,TRBJ1-1
TGTGCCAGCAGCTTAGGAGGTTGGGAGACCCAGTACTTC,CASSLGGWETQYF,-,TRBV7-2,few,TRBJ2-5
TGTGCCAGCAGTTTACTCGCGGGGGCACAAGAGACCCAGTACTTC,CASSLLAGAQETQYF,-,TRBV27,few,TRBJ2-5
TGTGCCAGCAGTTTAGAGTTATTGGACTATGGCTACACCTTC,CASSLELLDYGYTF,-,TRBV12-3/TRBV12-4,-,TRBJ1-2
TGCGCCAGCAGCTTGGGACAGGGCTTCTATGGCTACACCTTC,CASSLGQGFYGYTF,TRBD1,TRBV5-1,-,TRBJ1-2
TGTGCCAGCAGCACTCCAGATAACTATGGCTACACCTTC,CASSTPDNYGYTF,-,TRBV7-8,-,TRBJ1-2
TGTGCCAGCAGCCTCGCCGGCGGGACTTTCAGCAATGAGCAGTTCTTC,CASSLAGGTFSNEQFF,-,TRBV9,few,TRBJ2-1
TGTGCCAGCAGCACGCGGGGGGCCCAGTACTTC,CASSTRGAQYF,TRBD2,TRBV7-9,-,TRBJ2-5
TGTGCCAGCAGCCGTCGGGAGGGCGAGCAGTACTTC,CASSRREGEQYF,TRBD2,TRBV3-1,-,TRBJ2-7
TGTGCCAGCAGTTACTCGACTAGCGGGCTATACAATGAGCAGTTCTTC,CASSYSTSGLYNEQFF,TRBD2,TRBV6-5,few,TRBJ2-1
TGTGCCAGCTCAGCGACAGGGGGCCTGGAGACCCAGTACTTC,CASSATGGLETQYF,TRBD1,TRBV18,-,TRBJ2-5
TGTGCCAGCACCCCAACCCAGGGACAGGGGGGGACCGGGGAGCTGTTTTTT,CASTPTQGQGGTGELFF,TRBD1,TRBV12-3/TRBV12-4,-,TRBJ2-2
TGTGCCAGCAGCAAACGGCAGTCCGGAATTTATAATTCACCCCTCCACTTT,CASSKRQSGIYNSPLHF,-,TRBV21-1,few,TRBJ1-6
TGTGCCAGCAGTTTCCGACAGGGACGCAATCAGCCCCAGCATTTT,CASSFRQGRNQPQHF,TRBD1,TRBV12-3/TRBV12-4,-,TRBJ1-5
TGTGCCACCAGTGATGCCGGGCGCCGGGAGACCCAGTACTTC,CATSDAGRRETQYF,-,TRBV24-1,-,TRBJ2-5
TGTGCCAGCAGCTTCAGTACGGGCTATGGCTACACCTTC,CASSFSTGYGYTF,-,TRBV7-8,many,TRBJ1-2
TGTGCCACCAGCAGAGATCTCGCGGGGAACTACGAGCAGTACTTC,CATSRDLAGNYEQYF,-,TRBV15,few,TRBJ2-7
TGCGCCAGCAGCACCCTTCCCCTAGCTAACAATGAGCAGTTCTTC,CASSTLPLANNEQFF,-,TRBV5-1,-,TRBJ2-1
TGTGCCAGCAGCTTCGAGCGGGAGGGTTTTACGCAGTATTTT,CASSFEREGFTQYF,TRBD2,TRBV7-3,-,TRBJ2-3
TGTGCCAGCAGTCCAGGCGGCACTGAAGCTTTCTTT,CASSPGGTEAFF,-,TRBV12-3/TRBV12-4,many,TRBJ1-1
TGTGCCAGCAGCCCGTCATCCAGTAGCGGGAACACCGGGGAGCTGTTTTTT,CASSPSSSSGNTGELFF,-,TRBV7-2,few,TRBJ2-2
TGCGCCAGCGGACAGGGCCCATACAATGAGCAGTTCTTC,CASGQGPYNEQFF,TRBD1,TRBV5-1,-,TRBJ2-1
TGTGCCAGCAGTGCTGGACCGAACTACGAGCAGTACTTC,CASSAGPNYEQYF,-,TRBV9,-,TRBJ2-7
TGTGCCACCAGTGAGGTAGCGGGAGTACGAGGGACAGATACGCAGTATTTT,CATSEVAGVRGTDTQYF,TRBD2,TRBV24-1,-,TRBJ2-3
TGTGCCAGCAGCTTAGTTTTTACATTCCTAGGCTATGGCTACACCTTC,CASSLVFTFLGYGYTF,-,TRBV13,-,TRBJ1-2
TGCAGTGCTTCCCGATCGCGGGGTGGCAATCAGCCCCAGCATTTT,CSASRSRGGNQPQHF,-,TRBV20-1,few,TRBJ1-5
TGTGCCAGCAGCTCAAGGCGCAGGGGGGCCTATAATTCACCCCTCCACTTT,CASSSRRRGAYNSPLHF,TRBD1,TRBV7-9,-,TRBJ1-6
TGTGCCAGCAGTGACCCTAGCGGGAGGGAAGATACGCAGTATTTT,CASSDPSGREDTQYF,TRBD2,TRBV6-1,-,TRBJ2-3
TGTGCCAGCTCGTCGACAGGGATGAACACTGAAGCTTTCTTT,CASSSTGMNTEAFF,TRBD1,TRBV18,-,TRBJ1-1
TGTGCCAGCAGCGCCTCAGCGGGACAGCGATACACCGGGGAGCTGTTTTTT,CASSASAGQRYTGELFF,-,TRBV9,-,TRBJ2-2
TGTGCCACCAGCAGAGTGGACAGCGACAATGAGCAGTTCTTC,CATSRVDSDNEQFF,-,TRBV15,-,TRBJ2-1
TGTGCCAGCAGTCCCCATACTAGCGTTTACACAGATACGCAGTATTTT,CASSPHTSVYTDTQYF,TRBD2,TRBV12-3/TRBV12-4,few,TRBJ2-3
TGTGCCAGCAGCTTAATGCTACAGGGCAATCAGCCCCAGCATTTT,CASSLMLQGNQPQHF,-,TRBV7-2,-,TRBJ1-5
TGCAGTGCTCTTCCGTCTGGCAATCAGCCCCAGCATTTT,CSALPSGNQPQHF,-,TRBV20-1,few,TRBJ1-5
TGCAGTGCTAGAGTAGTTGATGGGGCCGGGGAGACCCAGTACTTC,CSARVVDGAGETQYF,-,TRBV20-1,-,TRBJ2-5
TGTGCCAGCAGCGTAGCCCCGGGGATCAATCAGCCCCAGCATTTT,CASSVAPGINQPQHF,-,TRBV9,-,TRBJ1-5
TGCAGCGTTGAAGGGGGTAGCGACGGCGTGCAGTTCTTC,CSVEGGSDGVQFF,-,TRBV29-1,-,TRBJ2-1
TGTGCCAGCAGCCCCCTGGACGGCAATCAGCCCCAGCATTTT,CASSPLDGNQPQHF,-,TRBV7-9,-,TRBJ1-5
TGTGCCAGTAGTATAGATGGAGGGCAGGGTCTCAATGAGCAGTTCTTC,CASSIDGGQGLNEQFF,-,TRBV19,few,TRBJ2-1
TGTGCCAGCAGCTTGCGCGGCGCGACCCAGTACTTC,CASSLRGATQYF,-,TRBV5-5,few,TRBJ2-5
TGTGCCAGCAGCTTAAGAGGGGCAGGCAGGGCGAAGAGCTCCTATAATTCACCCCTCCACTTT,CASSLRGAGRAKSSYNSPLHF,-,TRBV7-2,few,TRBJ1-6
TGTGCCTGGAGTGTACTGGACACGTACAACAATGAGCAGTTCTTC,CAWSVLDTYNNEQFF,-,TRBV30,few,TRBJ2-1
TGTGCCAGCAGTTACGTGGGGGGACAAACGCAGTATTTT,CASSYVGGQTQYF,-,TRBV6-5,few,TRBJ2-3
TGTGCCAGCAGCAACCCGCGACAGGGTCTGGCGGAGACCCAGTACTTC,CASSNPRQGLAETQYF,TRBD1,TRBV7-9,-,TRBJ2-5
TGCGCCAGCAGCCTGACTAGCGGGAGGCCTCGGAAGGAGCAGTTCTTC,CASSLTSGRPRKEQFF,TRBD2,TRBV5-1,few,TRBJ2-1
TGTGCCACCAGTGATTCGACAGGGAGAGGCTACACCTTC,CATSDSTGRGYTF,TRBD1,TRBV24-1,-,TRBJ1-2
TGTGCCAGCAGTTTACGGTCGGACAGGACTCTTACTAACTATGGCTACACCTTC,CASSLRSDRTLTNYGYTF,TRBD1,TRBV12-3/TRBV12-4,few,TRBJ1-2
TGCGCCAGCAGCGTGGGGACAGACGAAAGCTCCTACGAGCAGTACTTC,CASSVGTDESSYEQYF,TRBD1,TRBV5-1,few,TRBJ2-7
TGTGCCAGCAGCTACCATTTCGGGGGTCCAGACTACGAGCAGTACTTC,CASSYHFGGPDYEQYF,-,TRBV7-9,-,TRBJ2-7
TGTGCCATCTCGACGGGGTCCAAAAACATTCAGTACTTC,CAISTGSKNIQYF,-,TRBV10-3,-,TRBJ2-4
TGTGCCAGCAGTTTAGTAGGGGCCCTCTATGGCTACACCTTC,CASSLVGALYGYTF,-,TRBV12-3/TRBV12-4,-,TRBJ1-2
TGTGCCAGCAGTGTCGAGGGAATTGAAGCTTTCTTT,CASSVEGIEAFF,-,TRBV6-1,once,TRBJ1-1
TGTGCCACCAGGGTGGGACTAGAGTCCACCGGGGAGCTGTTTTTT,CATRVGLESTGELFF,TRBD2,TRBV15,few,TRBJ2-2
TGTGCCAGCAGCCCTAGTCCGGGAGGGTGGAACACTGAAGCTTTCTTT,CASSPSPGGWNTEAFF,-,TRBV5-5,-,TRBJ1-1
TGCAGCGTTGAAAAGGGGACAGGGGCCTCCTACGAGCAGTACTTC,CSVEKGTGASYEQYF,TRBD1,TRBV29-1,-,TRBJ2-7
TGTGCCAGCAGCTTAGTTCACAGCGGGAGCTCCTACAATGAGCAGTTCTTC,CASSLVHSGSSYNEQFF,TRBD2,TRBV7-9,few,TRBJ2-1
TGTGCCAGCAGCGTCGAACCGACAGGAATAACTTACAATGAGCAGTTCTTC,CASSVEPTGITYNEQFF,-,TRBV9,-,TRBJ2-1